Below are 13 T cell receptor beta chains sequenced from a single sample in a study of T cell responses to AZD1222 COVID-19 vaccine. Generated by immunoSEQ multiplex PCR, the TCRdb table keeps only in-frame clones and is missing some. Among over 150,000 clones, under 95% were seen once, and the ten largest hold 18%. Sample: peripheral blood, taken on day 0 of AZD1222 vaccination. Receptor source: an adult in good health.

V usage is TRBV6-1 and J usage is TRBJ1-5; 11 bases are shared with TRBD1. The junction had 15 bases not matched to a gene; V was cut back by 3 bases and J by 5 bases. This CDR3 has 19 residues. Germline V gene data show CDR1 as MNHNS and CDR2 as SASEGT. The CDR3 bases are TGTGCCAGCAGTGACCGCTACCAGGACAGGGGGCGGTATCATCAGCCCCAGCATTTT. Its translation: CASSDRYQDRGRYHQPQHF.

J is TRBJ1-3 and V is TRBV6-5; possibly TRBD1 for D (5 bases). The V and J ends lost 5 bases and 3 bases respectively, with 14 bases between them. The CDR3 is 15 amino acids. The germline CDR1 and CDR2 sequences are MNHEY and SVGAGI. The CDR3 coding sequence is TGTGCCAGCAGTCCGGCGGGGGTTGGTGGAAACACCATATATTTT. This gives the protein CASSPAGVGGNTIYF.

CDR3 region: CASNGQGVDWGNQPQHF. In DNA, the CDR3 is TGTGCCAGTAACGGGCAGGGGGTGGATTGGGGCAATCAGCCCCAGCATTTT. V is TRBV19 and J is TRBJ1-5; 7 nucleotides align to TRBD1. The CDR3 loop spans 17 amino acids. Unmatched junction bases numbered 14, after V lost 7 bases and J lost 2 bases. Germline V gene sequence: CDR1 LNHDA, CDR2 SQIVND (reference sequence).

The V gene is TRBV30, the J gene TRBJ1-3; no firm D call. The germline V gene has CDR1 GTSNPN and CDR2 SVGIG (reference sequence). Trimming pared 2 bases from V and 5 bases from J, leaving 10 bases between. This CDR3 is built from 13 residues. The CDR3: CAWSFGPRNTIYF. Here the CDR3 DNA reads TGTGCCTGGAGTTTTGGGCCGAGAAACACCATATATTTT. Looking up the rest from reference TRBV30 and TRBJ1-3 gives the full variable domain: SQTIHQWPATLVQPVGSPLSLECTVEGTSNPNLYWYRQAAGRGLQLLFYSVGIGQISSEVPQNLSASRPQDRQFILSSKKLLLSDSGFYLCAWSFGPRNTIYFGEGSWLTVV.

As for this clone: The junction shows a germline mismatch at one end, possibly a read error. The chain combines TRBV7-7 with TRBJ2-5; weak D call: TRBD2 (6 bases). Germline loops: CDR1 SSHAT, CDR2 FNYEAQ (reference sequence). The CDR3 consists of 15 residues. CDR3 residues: CASSRDHTGGETQYF. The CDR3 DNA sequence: TGTGCTAGCAGCCGAGATCACACAGGAGGGGAGACCCAGTACTTC.

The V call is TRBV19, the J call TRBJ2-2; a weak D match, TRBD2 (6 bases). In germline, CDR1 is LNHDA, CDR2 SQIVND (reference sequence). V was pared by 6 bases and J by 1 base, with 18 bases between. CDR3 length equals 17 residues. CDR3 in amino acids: CASSIDSGTLNTGELFF. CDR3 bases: TGTGCCAGTAGCATTGACTCCGGGACTTTGAACACCGGGGAGCTGTTTTTT.

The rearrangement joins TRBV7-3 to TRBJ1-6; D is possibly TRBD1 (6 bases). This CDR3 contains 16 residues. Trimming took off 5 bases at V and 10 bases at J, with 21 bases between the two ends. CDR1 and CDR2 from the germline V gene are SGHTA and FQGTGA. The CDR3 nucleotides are TGTGCCAGCAGCCGAGGTGGTCAGGGGAGAGGATCACCCCTCCACTTT. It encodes CASSRGGQGRGSPLHF. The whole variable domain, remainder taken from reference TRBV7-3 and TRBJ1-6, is GAGVSQTPSNKVTEKGKYVELRCDPISGHTALYWYRQSLGQGPEFLIYFQGTGAADDSGLPNDRFFAVRPEGSVSTLKIQRTERGDSAVYLCASSRGGQGRGSPLHFGNGTRLTVT.

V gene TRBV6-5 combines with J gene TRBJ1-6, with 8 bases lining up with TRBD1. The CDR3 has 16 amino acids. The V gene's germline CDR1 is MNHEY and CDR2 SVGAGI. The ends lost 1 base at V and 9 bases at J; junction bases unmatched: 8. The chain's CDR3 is CASSYYPDRGGSPLHF. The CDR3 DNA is TGTGCCAGCAGTTACTACCCCGACAGGGGCGGTTCACCCCTCCACTTT.

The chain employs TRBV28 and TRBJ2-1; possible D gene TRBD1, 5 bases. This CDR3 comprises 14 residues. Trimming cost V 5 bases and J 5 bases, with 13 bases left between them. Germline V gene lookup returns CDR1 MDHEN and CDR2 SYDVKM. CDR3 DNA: TGTGCCAGCAGTCTCCCTCGACAGCACAATGAGCAGTTCTTC. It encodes CASSLPRQHNEQFF.

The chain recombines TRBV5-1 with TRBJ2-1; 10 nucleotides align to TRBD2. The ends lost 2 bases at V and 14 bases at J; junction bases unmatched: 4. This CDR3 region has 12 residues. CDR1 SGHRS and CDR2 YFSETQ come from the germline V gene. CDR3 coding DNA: TGCGCCAGCAGCTTTCTAGCGGGAGTTAAGTTCTTC. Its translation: CASSFLAGVKFF.

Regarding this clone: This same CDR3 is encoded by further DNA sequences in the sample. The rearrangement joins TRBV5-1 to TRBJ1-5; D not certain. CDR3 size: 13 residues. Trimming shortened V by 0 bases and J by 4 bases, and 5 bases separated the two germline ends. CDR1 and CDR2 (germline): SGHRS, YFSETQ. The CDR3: CASSLDYNQPQHF. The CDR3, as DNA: TGCGCCAGCAGCTTGGACTATAATCAGCCCCAGCATTTT.

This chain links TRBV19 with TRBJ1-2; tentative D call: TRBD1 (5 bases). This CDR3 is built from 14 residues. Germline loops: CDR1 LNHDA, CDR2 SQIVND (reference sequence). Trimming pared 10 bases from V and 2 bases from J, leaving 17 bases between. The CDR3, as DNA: TGTGCCACACGGAGGGGAGCAGGGAACTATGGCTACACCTTC. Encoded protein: CATRRGAGNYGYTF.

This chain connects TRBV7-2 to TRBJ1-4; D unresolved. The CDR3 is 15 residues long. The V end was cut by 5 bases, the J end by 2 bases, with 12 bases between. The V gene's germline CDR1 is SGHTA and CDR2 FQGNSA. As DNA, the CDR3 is TGTGCCAGCAGCCTCTACAGTTCCACTAATGAAAAACTGTTTTTT. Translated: CASSLYSSTNEKLFF.